The next 8 T cell receptor beta chains were all read from a single sample in a study of blood T cells in healthy people across ages. Alongside a J-beta primer mix, a sample-barcoded 5' primer served in a second PCR lasting about 6 to 12 cycles. TCRdb recomputed calls from the 5' RACE reads with MiXCR, one row per CDR3 protein. There are around 280,000 distinct CDR3 sequences in the sample; roughly a quarter occur only once, and approximately 28% lies in the top ten. Material for sequencing was blood. These receptors all come from a woman in her 70s in good health.

J is TRBJ2-5 and V is TRBV6-1; 7 bases agree with TRBD2. After removal of 4 bases from V and 0 bases from J, the junction contained 14 bases not matched to a gene. The germline V gene has CDR1 MNHNS and CDR2 SASEGT. CDR3 size: 18 residues. The CDR3 sequence is CASSASGILTFDQETQYF. The CDR3 bases are TGTGCCAGCAGTGCAAGCGGGATCCTAACCTTCGACCAAGAGACCCAGTACTTC.

The gene calls are TRBV5-1 and TRBJ2-2; 7 bases align to TRBD2. Germline CDR1 and CDR2: SGHRS and YFSETQ. Trimming cost V 2 bases and J 4 bases; bases outside gene matches: 8. CDR3 length: 16 amino acids. The CDR3 loop is CASSFSGRESTGELFF. The DNA for the CDR3 is TGCGCCAGCAGCTTTTCGGGGAGGGAAAGCACCGGGGAGCTGTTTTTT.

At least ten counts were recorded for this clonotype. The chain links TRBV7-9 to TRBJ1-2; possible D gene TRBD1, 5 bases. This CDR3 has 13 amino acids. The V gene lost 2 bases and the J gene lost 7 bases, with 11 bases spanning the gap. From germline, CDR1 is SEHNR and CDR2 FQNEAQ (reference sequence). CDR3 residues: CASSLSGGIGYTF. The CDR3 coding sequence is TGTGCCAGCAGCTTATCGGGGGGGATTGGCTACACCTTC.

The V and J genes are TRBV2 and TRBJ2-3, with TRBD2 identical over 11 bases. Germline assignment: CDR1 SNHLY and CDR2 FYNNEI. This CDR3 region has 16 residues. Unmatched junction bases numbered 7, after V lost 6 bases and J lost 2 bases. CDR3 in amino acids: CASSQLAGEFTDTQYF. In nucleotides, the CDR3 is TGTGCCAGCAGCCAACTAGCGGGAGAATTCACAGATACGCAGTATTTT.

V gene TRBV6-5 combines with J gene TRBJ2-2; D is unclear. Germline V gene data show CDR1 as MNHEY and CDR2 as SVGAGI. CDR3 size: 12 residues. With 2 bases removed from V and 9 bases from J, the gap between germline ends came to 7 bases. CDR3: CASSYKGRELFF. DNA for the CDR3: TGTGCCAGCAGTTACAAGGGCCGGGAGCTGTTTTTT.

This clonotype was counted a few times. The V gene is TRBV12-3 or TRBV12-4, the J gene TRBJ1-4; D is ambiguous. CDR3 length: 12 amino acids. The V and J ends lost 5 bases and 8 bases respectively, with 9 bases between them. The CDR3 is CASSLLGEKLFF. CDR3 bases: TGTGCCAGCAGTCTCCTAGGGGAAAAACTGTTTTTT.

This clonotype was seen ten or more times. The V gene is TRBV29-1, the J gene TRBJ2-5, with D perhaps assigned TRBD1 or TRBD2 (6 bases each). The J call may be incorrect, as the DNA end agrees better with TRBJ2-1. The length of the CDR3 is 13 residues. Per the germline V gene, CDR1 is SQVTM and CDR2 is ANQGSEA. As DNA, the CDR3 is TGCAGCGTTTTTGGGGGGCGCGGAGATGAGCAGTTCTTC. Protein sequence: CSVFGGRGDEQFF.

This chain links TRBV10-3 with TRBJ2-5; D uncertain. Germline loops: CDR1 ENHRY, CDR2 SYGVKD. Between the trimmed V and J ends, which lost 2 bases and 5 bases, there was a span of 3 bases. The CDR3 runs to 11 residues. CDR3 region: CAISEDETQYF. In DNA form, the CDR3 reads TGTGCCATCAGTGAGGACGAGACCCAGTACTTC.